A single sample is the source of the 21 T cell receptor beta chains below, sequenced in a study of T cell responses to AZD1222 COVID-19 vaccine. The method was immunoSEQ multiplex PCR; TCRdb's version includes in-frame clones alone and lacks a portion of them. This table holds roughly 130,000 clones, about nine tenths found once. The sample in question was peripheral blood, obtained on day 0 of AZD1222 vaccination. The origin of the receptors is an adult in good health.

CDR3 nucleotide sequence: TGTGCCTGGAGTTATGTGGGACGGGACTACGAGCAGTACTTC. Translation gives CAWSYVGRDYEQYF. This rearrangement joins TRBV30 to TRBJ2-7; D is perhaps TRBD1 or TRBD2 (5 bases each). This CDR3 has 14 residues. The germline V and J ends were trimmed by 2 bases and 3 bases, with 14 bases remaining between them. Germline lookup yields CDR1 GTSNPN and CDR2 SVGIG (reference sequence).

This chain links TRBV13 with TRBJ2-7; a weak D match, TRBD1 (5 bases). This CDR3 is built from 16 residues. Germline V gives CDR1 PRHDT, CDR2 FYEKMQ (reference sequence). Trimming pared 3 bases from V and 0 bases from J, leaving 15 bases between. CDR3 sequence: CASSFSIGQSSYEQYF. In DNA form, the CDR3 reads TGTGCCAGCAGCTTTTCCATCGGACAAAGCTCCTACGAGCAGTACTTC.

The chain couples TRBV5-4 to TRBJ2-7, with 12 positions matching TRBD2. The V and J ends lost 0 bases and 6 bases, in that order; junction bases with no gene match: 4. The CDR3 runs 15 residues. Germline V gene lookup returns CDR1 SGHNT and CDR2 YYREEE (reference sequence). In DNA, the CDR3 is TGTGCCAGCAGCTTGGCCCTAGCGGGGGGGCTCGAGCAGTACTTC. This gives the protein CASSLALAGGLEQYF. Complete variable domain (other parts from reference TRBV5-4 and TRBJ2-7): ETGVTQSPTHLIKTRGQQVTLRCSSQSGHNTVSWYQQALGQGPQFIFQYYREEENGRGNFPPRFSGLQFPNYSSELNVNALELDDSALYLCASSLALAGGLEQYFGPGTRLTVT.

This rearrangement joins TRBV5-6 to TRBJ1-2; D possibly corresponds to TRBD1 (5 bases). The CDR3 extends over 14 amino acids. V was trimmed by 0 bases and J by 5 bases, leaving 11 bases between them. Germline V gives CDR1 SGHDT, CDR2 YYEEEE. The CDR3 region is CASSLVQGNYGYTF. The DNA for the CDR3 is TGTGCCAGCAGCTTGGTCCAGGGAAATTATGGCTACACCTTC.

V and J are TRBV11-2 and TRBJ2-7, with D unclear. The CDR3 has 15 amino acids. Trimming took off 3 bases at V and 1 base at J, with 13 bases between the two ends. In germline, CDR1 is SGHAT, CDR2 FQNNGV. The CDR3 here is CASSFGARPSYEQYF. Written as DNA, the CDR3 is TGTGCCAGCAGCTTCGGAGCTAGGCCTTCCTACGAGCAGTACTTC.

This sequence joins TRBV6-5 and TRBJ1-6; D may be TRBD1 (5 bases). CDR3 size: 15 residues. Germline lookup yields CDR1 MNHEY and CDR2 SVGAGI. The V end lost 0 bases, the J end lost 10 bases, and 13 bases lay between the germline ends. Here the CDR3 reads CASSYSSRVFSPLHF. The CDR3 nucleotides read TGTGCCAGCAGTTACTCTTCCAGGGTTTTCTCACCCCTCCACTTT.

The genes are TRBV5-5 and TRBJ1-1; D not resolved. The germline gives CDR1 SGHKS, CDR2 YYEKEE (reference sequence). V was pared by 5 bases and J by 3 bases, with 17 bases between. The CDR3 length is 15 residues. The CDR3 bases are TGTGCCAGCAGGAGTCTCGAGGGCTCGGACACTGAAGCTTTCTTT. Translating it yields CASRSLEGSDTEAFF.

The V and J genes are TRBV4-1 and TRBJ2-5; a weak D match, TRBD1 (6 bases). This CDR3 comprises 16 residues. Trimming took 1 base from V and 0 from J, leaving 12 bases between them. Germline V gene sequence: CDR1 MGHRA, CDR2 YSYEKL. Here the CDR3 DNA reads TGCGCCAGCAGCCAAGTACAGACAGGCTACCAAGAGACCCAGTACTTC. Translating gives CASSQVQTGYQETQYF.

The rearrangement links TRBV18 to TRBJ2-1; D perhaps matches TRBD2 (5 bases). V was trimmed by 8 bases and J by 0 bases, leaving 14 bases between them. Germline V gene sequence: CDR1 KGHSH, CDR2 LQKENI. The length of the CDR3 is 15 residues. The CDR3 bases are TGTGCCAGCACTAGAGACGGTGGCTCCTACAATGAGCAGTTCTTC. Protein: CASTRDGGSYNEQFF.

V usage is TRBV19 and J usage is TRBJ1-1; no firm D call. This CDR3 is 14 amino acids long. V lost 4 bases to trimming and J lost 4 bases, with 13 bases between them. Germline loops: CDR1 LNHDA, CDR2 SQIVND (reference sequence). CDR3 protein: CASSTPGISTEAFF. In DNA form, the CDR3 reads TGTGCCAGTAGTACTCCGGGGATAAGCACTGAAGCTTTCTTT.

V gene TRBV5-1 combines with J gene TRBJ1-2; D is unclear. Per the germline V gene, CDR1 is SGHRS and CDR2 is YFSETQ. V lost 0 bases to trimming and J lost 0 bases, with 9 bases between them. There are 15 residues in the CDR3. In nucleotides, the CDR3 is TGCGCCAGCAGCTTGGGTACAGTTTCTAACTATGGCTACACCTTC. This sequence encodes CASSLGTVSNYGYTF.

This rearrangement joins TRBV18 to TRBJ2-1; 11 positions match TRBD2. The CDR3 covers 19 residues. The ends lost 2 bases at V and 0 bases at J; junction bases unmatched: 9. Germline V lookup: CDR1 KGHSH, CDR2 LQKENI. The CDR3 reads CASSPASGGLRSSYNEQFF. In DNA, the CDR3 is TGTGCCAGCTCACCAGCTAGCGGGGGGCTCCGAAGCTCCTACAATGAGCAGTTCTTC. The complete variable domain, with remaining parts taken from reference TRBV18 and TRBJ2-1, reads NAGVMQNPRHLVRRRGQEARLRCSPMKGHSHVYWYRQLPEEGLKFMVYLQKENIIDESGMPKERFSAEFPKEGPSILRIQQVVRGDSAAYFCASSPASGGLRSSYNEQFFGPGTRLTVL.

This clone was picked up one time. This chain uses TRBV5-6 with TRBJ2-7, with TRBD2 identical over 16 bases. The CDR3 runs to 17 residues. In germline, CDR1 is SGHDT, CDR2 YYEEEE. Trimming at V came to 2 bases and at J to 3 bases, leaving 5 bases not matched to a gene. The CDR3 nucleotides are TGTGCCAGCAGCTTTAGGGGACTAGCGGGGGGGCACTACGAGCAGTACTTC. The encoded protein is CASSFRGLAGGHYEQYF.

The CDR3 sequence is CASSGTGEETQYF. In DNA form, the CDR3 reads TGTGCCAGCAGTGGCACAGGGGAAGAGACCCAGTACTTC. This chain connects TRBV25-1 to TRBJ2-5; 7 nucleotides align to TRBD1. Losses at the gene ends were 4 bases for V and 3 bases for J; bases not matched to a gene: 2. This CDR3 spans 13 amino acids. Per the germline V gene, CDR1 is MGHDK and CDR2 is SYGVNS. Full variable domain (rest looked up from reference TRBV25-1 and TRBJ2-5): EADIYQTPRYLVIGTGKKITLECSQTMGHDKMYWYQQDPGMELHLIHYSYGVNSTEKGDLSSESTVSRIRTEHFPLTLESARPSHTSQYLCASSGTGEETQYFGPGTRLLVL.

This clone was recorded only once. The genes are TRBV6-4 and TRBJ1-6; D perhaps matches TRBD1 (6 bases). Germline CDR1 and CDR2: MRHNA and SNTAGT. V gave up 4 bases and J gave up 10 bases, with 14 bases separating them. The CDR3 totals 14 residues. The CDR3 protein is CASSVMTGQSPLHF. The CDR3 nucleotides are TGTGCCAGCAGTGTCATGACAGGACAATCACCCCTCCACTTT.

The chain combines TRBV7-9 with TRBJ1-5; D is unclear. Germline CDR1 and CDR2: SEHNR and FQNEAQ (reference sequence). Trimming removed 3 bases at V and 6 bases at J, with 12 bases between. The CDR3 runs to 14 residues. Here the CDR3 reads CASSFAGPGQPQHF. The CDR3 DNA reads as TGTGCCAGCAGCTTCGCGGGCCCCGGTCAGCCCCAGCATTTT.

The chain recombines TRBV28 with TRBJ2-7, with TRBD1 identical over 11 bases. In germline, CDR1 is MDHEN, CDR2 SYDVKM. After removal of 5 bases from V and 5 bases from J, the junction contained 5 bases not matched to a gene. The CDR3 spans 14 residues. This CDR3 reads CASSPGTGGHEQYF. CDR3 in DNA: TGTGCCAGCAGTCCCGGGACAGGGGGACACGAGCAGTACTTC.

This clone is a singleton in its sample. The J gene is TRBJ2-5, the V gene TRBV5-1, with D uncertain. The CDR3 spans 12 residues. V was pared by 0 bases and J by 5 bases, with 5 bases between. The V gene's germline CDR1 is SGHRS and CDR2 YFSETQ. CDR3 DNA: TGCGCCAGCAGCTTGGACTCCGAGACCCAGTACTTC. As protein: CASSLDSETQYF.

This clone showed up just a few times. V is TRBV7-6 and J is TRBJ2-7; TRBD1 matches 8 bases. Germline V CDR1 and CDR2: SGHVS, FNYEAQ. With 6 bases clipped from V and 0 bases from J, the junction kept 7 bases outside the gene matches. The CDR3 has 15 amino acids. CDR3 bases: TGTGCCAGCAGTCTTGGACAGGGCAGCTCCTACGAGCAGTACTTC. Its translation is CASSLGQGSSYEQYF.

As DNA, the CDR3 is TGTGCCAGCAGCTTAGTTGCAGTCAGGCCCAACGAAGCTTTCTTT. It encodes CASSLVAVRPNEAFF. V is TRBV7-8 and J is TRBJ1-1; no definite D call. The CDR3 is made up of 15 amino acids. Trimming stripped 1 base from V and 8 bases from J, with 17 bases between. CDR1 and CDR2 (germline): SGHVS, FQNEAQ.

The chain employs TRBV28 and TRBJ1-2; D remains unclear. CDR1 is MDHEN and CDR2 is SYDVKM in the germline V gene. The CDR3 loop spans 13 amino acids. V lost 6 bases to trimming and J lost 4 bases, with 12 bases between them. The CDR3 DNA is TGTGCCAGCAGGCTCTCAGACCTCTATGGCTACACCTTC. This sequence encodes CASRLSDLYGYTF.